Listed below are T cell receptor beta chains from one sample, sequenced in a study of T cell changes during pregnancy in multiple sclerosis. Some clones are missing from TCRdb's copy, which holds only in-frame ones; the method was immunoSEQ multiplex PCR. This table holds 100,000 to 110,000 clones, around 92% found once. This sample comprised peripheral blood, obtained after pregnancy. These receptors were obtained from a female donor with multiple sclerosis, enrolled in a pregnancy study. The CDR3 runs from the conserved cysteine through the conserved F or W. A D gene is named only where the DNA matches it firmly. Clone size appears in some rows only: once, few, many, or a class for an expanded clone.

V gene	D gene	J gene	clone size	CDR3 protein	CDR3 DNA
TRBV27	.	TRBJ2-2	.	CASSKRPGTNTGELFF	TGTGCCAGCAGTAAAAGGCCAGGGACGAACACCGGGGAGCTGTTTTTT
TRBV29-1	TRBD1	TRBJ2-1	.	CSVEDRGRVNEQFF	TGCAGCGTGGAGGACAGGGGGAGGGTCAATGAGCAGTTCTTC
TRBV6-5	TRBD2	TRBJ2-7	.	CASSYQAGAGEQYF	TGTGCCAGCAGTTACCAAGCGGGGGCAGGCGAGCAGTACTTC
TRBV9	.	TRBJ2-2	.	CASSVDSSGELFF	TGTGCCAGCAGCGTAGACAGCTCCGGGGAGCTGTTTTTT
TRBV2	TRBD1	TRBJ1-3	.	CASSASRGTAGNTIYF	TGTGCCAGCAGTGCCTCTCGGGGGACAGCTGGAAACACCATATATTTT
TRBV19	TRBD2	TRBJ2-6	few	CASRGLAGGPGANVLTF	TGTGCCAGTAGGGGACTAGCGGGAGGGCCTGGGGCCAACGTCCTGACTTTC
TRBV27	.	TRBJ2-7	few	CASSSSGNGYEQYF	TGTGCCAGCAGTTCCTCGGGGAACGGTTACGAGCAGTACTTC
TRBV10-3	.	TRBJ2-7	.	CAISDGTREQYF	TGTGCCATCAGTGATGGGACACGCGAGCAGTACTTC
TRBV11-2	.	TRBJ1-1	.	CASSLDTVYTEAFF	TGTGCCAGCAGCTTAGATACGGTGTACACTGAAGCTTTCTTT
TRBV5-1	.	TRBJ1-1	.	CASRPDSNTEAFF	TGCGCCAGCCGGCCTGACAGCAACACTGAAGCTTTCTTT
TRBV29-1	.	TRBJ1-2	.	CSGWGERDYGYTF	TGCAGCGGTTGGGGAGAGAGGGACTATGGCTACACCTTC
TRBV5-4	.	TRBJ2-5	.	CASSFGEGSRYF	.
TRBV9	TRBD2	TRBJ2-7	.	CASSEMGLASFYEQYF	TGTGCCAGCAGCGAGATGGGACTAGCCAGTTTCTACGAGCAGTACTTC
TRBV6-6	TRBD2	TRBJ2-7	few	CASTRTSGSYEQYF	TGTGCCAGCACCCGGACTAGCGGGAGCTACGAGCAGTACTTC
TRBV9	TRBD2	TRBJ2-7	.	CASSAASGGYEQYF	TGTGCCAGCAGCGCCGCTAGCGGGGGGTACGAGCAGTACTTC
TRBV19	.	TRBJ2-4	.	CASSTGMAKNIQYF	TGTGCCAGTAGTACAGGGATGGCCAAAAACATTCAGTACTTC
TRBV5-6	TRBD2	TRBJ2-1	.	CASKEGLAAYNEQFF	TGTGCCAGCAAAGAGGGACTAGCGGCCTACAATGAGCAGTTCTTC
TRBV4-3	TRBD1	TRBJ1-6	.	CASSNRGFGNSPLHF	TGCGCCAGCAGCAACAGGGGGTTTGGGAATTCACCCCTCCACTTT
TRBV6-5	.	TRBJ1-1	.	CAARGGSEAFF	TGTGCCGCACGGGGGGGGTCTGAAGCTTTCTTT
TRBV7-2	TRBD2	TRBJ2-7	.	CASSLTLPGTSGGEQYF	TGTGCCAGCAGCTTAACACTACCCGGGACTAGCGGGGGTGAGCAGTACTTC
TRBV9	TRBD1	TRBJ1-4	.	CASSEGDRAFEKLFF	TGTGCCAGCAGCGAGGGGGACAGGGCTTTCGAAAAACTGTTTTTT
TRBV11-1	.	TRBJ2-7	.	CASSLEGGGPVAYEQYF	TGTGCCAGCAGCTTAGAAGGAGGCGGGCCCGTCGCCTACGAGCAGTACTTC
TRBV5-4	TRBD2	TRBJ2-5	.	CASSPSSGGLDKQETQYF	TGTGCCAGCAGCCCTTCTAGCGGGGGTCTGGATAAGCAAGAGACCCAGTACTTC
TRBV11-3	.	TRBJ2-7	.	CASSLGGTFDEQYF	TGTGCCAGCAGCTTAGGGGGGACTTTCGACGAGCAGTACTTC
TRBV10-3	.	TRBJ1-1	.	CAIRAPGSGLGGTEAFF	TGTGCCATCAGAGCCCCCGGGTCCGGGCTGGGAGGGACTGAAGCTTTCTTT
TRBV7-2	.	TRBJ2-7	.	CASSLGALGTDYEQYF	TGTGCCAGCAGCTTAGGAGCGTTGGGGACTGACTACGAGCAGTACTTC
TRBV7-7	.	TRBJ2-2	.	CASRGAKEELFF	TGTGCCAGCAGGGGGGCAAAGGAGGAGCTGTTTTTT
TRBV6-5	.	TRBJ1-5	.	CACSRARSQPQHF	TGTGCCTGCTCAAGAGCGCGGAGTCAGCCCCAGCATTTT
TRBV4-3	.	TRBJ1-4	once	CASSQDGADREKLFF	TGCGCCAGCAGCCAAGATGGGGCAGATAGAGAAAAACTGTTTTTT
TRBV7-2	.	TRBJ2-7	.	CASSQRTVPYEQYF	TGTGCCAGCAGCCAAAGGACAGTCCCCTACGAGCAGTACTTC
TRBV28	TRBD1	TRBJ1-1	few	CASSGRDRGGTEAFF	TGTGCCAGCAGTGGCCGGGACAGGGGAGGCACTGAAGCTTTCTTT
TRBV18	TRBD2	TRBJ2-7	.	CASSPKAGGSEQYF	TGTGCCAGCTCACCGAAAGCGGGAGGGAGCGAGCAGTACTTC
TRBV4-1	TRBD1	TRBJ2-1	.	CASSQAPGTGIINEQFF	TGCGCCAGCAGCCAGGCCCCCGGGACAGGGATTATCAATGAGCAGTTCTTC
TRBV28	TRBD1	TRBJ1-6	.	CASSFRQGNSPLHF	TGTGCCAGCAGTTTTCGACAGGGAAATTCACCCCTCCACTTT
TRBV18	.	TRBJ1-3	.	CASSPLIGSSGNTIYF	TGTGCCAGCTCACCTTTAATCGGGAGCTCTGGAAACACCATATATTTT
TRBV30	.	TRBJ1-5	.	CAWSELQNQPQHF	TGTGCCTGGAGTGAACTGCAAAATCAGCCCCAGCATTTT
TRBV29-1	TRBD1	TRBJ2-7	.	CSVGGQQEQYF	TGCAGCGTTGGGGGACAGCAAGAGCAGTACTTC